A single sample is the source of the 24 T cell receptor beta chains below, sequenced in a study of blood T cell repertoires in COVID-19. Clones were sequenced by immunoSEQ multiplex PCR, and TCRdb holds only the in-frame ones, with some missing. Among 180,000 or so clones, roughly 83% were seen once, and the ten largest hold more than 7.5%. Source material: PBMCs or T cells enriched from blood (not recorded which). The receptors stem from a woman in her thirties who had recovered from COVID-19.

The chain has TRBV23-1 and TRBJ2-2; perhaps TRBD1 as D (5 bases). TRBV23-1 belongs to the ORF category, with a function that is uncertain. This CDR3 contains 15 residues. V was pared by 7 bases and J by 2 bases, with 14 bases between. The CDR3 sequence: CASTRTRPNTGELFF. DNA of the CDR3: TGCGCCAGCACTAGGACACGACCCAACACCGGGGAGCTGTTTTTT.

The chain joins TRBV11-2 to TRBJ1-6; 8 positions agree with TRBD1. Germline loops: CDR1 SGHAT, CDR2 FQNNGV. CDR3 length: 17 residues. The V segment lost 2 bases and the J segment 8 bases; nucleotides outside the gene matches: 11. CDR3 coding DNA: TGTGCCAGCAGCTTATTTGAGTTTGGGACAGGAGATTCACCCCTCCACTTT. Translation: CASSLFEFGTGDSPLHF.

This chain joins TRBV6-5 and TRBJ1-2; 9 bases map to TRBD1. Trimming at V came to 0 bases and at J to 6 bases, leaving 2 bases not matched to a gene. The CDR3 is made up of 14 amino acids. The germline CDR1 and CDR2 sequences are MNHEY and SVGAGI. The CDR3, as DNA: TGTGCCAGCAGTTACTCCCGACAGGGGGATGGCTACACCTTC. Amino acids: CASSYSRQGDGYTF.

The chain joins TRBV4-1 to TRBJ1-1; D unclear. Germline V gene lookup returns CDR1 MGHRA and CDR2 YSYEKL. The CDR3 is 15 amino acids. Trimming pared 0 bases from V and 4 bases from J, leaving 12 bases between. The CDR3 protein is CASSQDSGGSTEAFF. In DNA form, the CDR3 reads TGCGCCAGCAGCCAAGATAGCGGCGGGTCCACTGAAGCTTTCTTT.

The chain employs TRBV6-1 and TRBJ1-4, with D uncertain. Trimming removed 3 bases from V and 5 bases from J, with 16 bases in between. The CDR3 covers 16 residues. Germline CDR1 MNHNS, CDR2 SASEGT. DNA for the CDR3: TGTGCCAGCAGTGACCAAGCGGAAATCAGAAATGAAAAACTGTTTTTT. Residues: CASSDQAEIRNEKLFF.

This clone was picked up one time. J is TRBJ2-1 and V is TRBV11-3, with 9 bases lining up with TRBD2. The CDR3 runs to 16 residues. CDR1 and CDR2 from the germline V gene are SGHNT and YENEEA. The V and J ends lost 2 bases and 2 bases, in that order; junction bases with no gene match: 4. Here the CDR3 reads CASSLFAGGPYNEQFF. CDR3 DNA sequence: TGTGCCAGCAGCTTATTCGCGGGAGGGCCCTACAATGAGCAGTTCTTC.

The chain employs TRBV27 and TRBJ2-5, with TRBD2 matching over 14 bases. J gave up 3 bases and V 5 bases, and 5 bases lay outside the gene matches. The germline gives CDR1 MNHEY, CDR2 SMNVEV (reference sequence). The CDR3 contains 16 residues. The CDR3 region has the DNA TGTGCCAGCAGTCGAGGGACTAGCGGGAGTAAAGAGACCCAGTACTTC. It translates to CASSRGTSGSKETQYF.

The chain couples TRBV12-3 or TRBV12-4 to TRBJ2-1, with no clear D. This CDR3 has 12 amino acids. Trimming pared 6 bases from V and 5 bases from J, leaving 8 bases between. This chain's CDR3 is CASRISDNEQFF. The CDR3 bases are TGTGCCAGCAGGATCTCAGACAATGAGCAGTTCTTC.

The V gene is TRBV7-9, the J gene TRBJ2-7; D not resolved. The length of the CDR3 is 13 residues. CDR1 and CDR2 (germline): SEHNR, FQNEAQ (reference sequence). Deletions cut 5 bases from V and 6 bases from J, with 14 bases between. CDR3 coding DNA: TGTGCCAGCAGCGTAGGGTTTTCTAGCGAGCAGTACTTC. Protein sequence: CASSVGFSSEQYF.

The J gene is TRBJ2-7, the V gene TRBV19; TRBD1 agrees at 8 bases. V dropped 5 bases and J dropped 3; count of bases not matched to a gene: 3. This CDR3 region has 13 residues. In germline, CDR1 is LNHDA, CDR2 SQIVND (reference sequence). The CDR3 reads CASSWTGSYEQYF. The CDR3, as DNA: TGTGCCAGTAGTTGGACAGGGAGCTACGAGCAGTACTTC.

This chain links TRBV5-6 with TRBJ2-3; 7 nucleotides align to TRBD1. V gave up 1 base and J gave up 5 bases; unmatched junction bases: 7. The CDR3 extends over 15 amino acids. Looked up from germline, CDR1 is SGHDT and CDR2 is YYEEEE. The CDR3 sequence: CASSLTGAKGDTQYF. As DNA, the CDR3 is TGTGCCAGCAGCTTGACAGGGGCCAAGGGAGATACGCAGTATTTT.

The rearrangement uses TRBV4-1 and TRBJ1-5; possibly TRBD1 for D (5 bases). Deletions cut 1 base from V and 2 bases from J, with 12 bases between. Germline CDR1 MGHRA, CDR2 YSYEKL. This CDR3 has 16 amino acids. The CDR3 nucleotides are TGCGCCAGCAGCCAAGGACAAGGGGCTGGCAATCAGCCCCAGCATTTT. It codes for CASSQGQGAGNQPQHF.

The gene calls are TRBV5-1 and TRBJ2-7; 7 bases fit TRBD2. Germline values: CDR1 SGHRS, CDR2 YFSETQ. Trimming removed 4 bases from V and 2 bases from J; junction bases left unmatched: 9. The CDR3 sequence is 15 residues long. The CDR3: CASSEKEGGPYEQYF. CDR3 bases: TGCGCCAGCAGCGAGAAGGAGGGAGGGCCCTACGAGCAGTACTTC.

The chain carries TRBV3-1 (or the pseudogene TRBV3-2) and TRBJ2-5; perhaps TRBD1 as D (5 bases). Trimming left V 4 bases short and J 7 bases short, with 16 bases between. The germline CDR1 and CDR2 sequences are LGHDT and YNNKEL (reference sequence). The CDR3 is made up of 14 amino acids. This chain's CDR3 is CASSRGGGEVTQYF. CDR3 bases: TGTGCCAGCAGCCGGGGCGGCGGTGAGGTGACCCAGTACTTC.

The rearrangement uses TRBV4-1 and TRBJ2-7; TRBD1 matches at 7 bases. Germline V CDR1 and CDR2: MGHRA, YSYEKL. V dropped 4 bases and J dropped 5; count of bases not matched to a gene: 14. The CDR3 is made up of 16 amino acids. The CDR3 here is CASSPLFQGVGNEQYF. The CDR3 nucleotides are TGCGCCAGCAGCCCTCTTTTTCAGGGGGTCGGGAACGAGCAGTACTTC.

This rearrangement joins TRBV30 to TRBJ1-6; a weak D match, TRBD1 (6 bases). The CDR3 totals 13 residues. Looked up from germline, CDR1 is GTSNPN and CDR2 is SVGIG (reference sequence). The V end lost 3 bases, the J end lost 7 bases, and 10 bases lay between the germline ends. The CDR3 here is CAWRQGWNSPLHF. Here the CDR3 DNA reads TGTGCCTGGAGGCAGGGGTGGAATTCACCCCTCCACTTT.

This rearrangement joins TRBV2 to TRBJ2-7; a possible D gene is TRBD1 (6 bases). There are 19 residues in the CDR3. With 6 bases removed from V and 3 bases from J, the gap between germline ends came to 30 bases. Per germline, CDR1 SNHLY and CDR2 FYNNEI. CDR3 amino acids: CASRDQTGFELGLYYEQYF. CDR3 in DNA: TGTGCCAGCAGGGACCAGACAGGTTTCGAGTTAGGACTGTACTACGAGCAGTACTTC.

The chain is built from TRBV2 and TRBJ2-3; 9 nucleotides match TRBD1. The CDR3 length is 15 residues. V shed 5 bases and J 5 bases; nucleotides not matched to a gene: 8. Germline assignment: CDR1 SNHLY and CDR2 FYNNEI. The CDR3 loop reads CASSPRTGVVDTQYF. The CDR3 bases are TGTGCCAGCAGTCCCCGGACAGGGGTGGTAGATACGCAGTATTTT.

The rearrangement links TRBV18 to TRBJ1-3; D possibly corresponds to TRBD1 (6 bases). This CDR3 has 15 residues. V lost 2 bases, J lost 0 bases, and 8 bases lay in between. In germline, CDR1 is KGHSH, CDR2 LQKENI. CDR3 loop: CASSPAGASGNTIYF. CDR3 sequence (DNA): TGTGCCAGCTCACCAGCAGGGGCCTCTGGAAACACCATATATTTT. The full variable domain, rest sourced from reference TRBV18 and TRBJ1-3, is NAGVMQNPRHLVRRRGQEARLRCSPMKGHSHVYWYRQLPEEGLKFMVYLQKENIIDESGMPKERFSAEFPKEGPSILRIQQVVRGDSAAYFCASSPAGASGNTIYFGEGSWLTVV.

J is TRBJ2-2 and V is TRBV7-9; TRBD2 aligns across 7 bases. V lost 10 bases and J lost 1; bases outside the gene matches: 12. The CDR3 runs 16 residues. Germline CDR1 SEHNR, CDR2 FQNEAQ (reference sequence). The CDR3: CAIPKAGVRNTGELFF. CDR3 in DNA: TGTGCCATCCCAAAGGCGGGAGTGAGGAACACCGGGGAGCTGTTTTTT.

This chain connects TRBV6-5 to TRBJ2-7, with TRBD1 as a possible D gene (5 bases). Germline V gene sequence: CDR1 MNHEY, CDR2 SVGAGI. The length of the CDR3 is 15 residues. The V end lost 6 bases, the J end lost 4 bases, and 19 bases lay between the germline ends. The CDR3 DNA reads as TGTGCCAGCAGACCGTACCAGGGATCCCCTTACGAGCAGTACTTC. Translating it yields CASRPYQGSPYEQYF.

CDR3 protein: CASSKRDREKNIQYF. The CDR3 nucleotides are TGTGCCAGCAGCAAAAGGGACCGGGAGAAAAACATTCAGTACTTC. The V call is TRBV21-1, the J call TRBJ2-4; the table names TRBD2, a call not compared with the DNA. TRBV21-1 is an annotated pseudogene. The CDR3 is 15 residues long.

The rearrangement joins TRBV7-3 to TRBJ2-3, with D possibly being TRBD2 (5 bases). Trimming shortened V by 1 base and J by 2 bases, and 10 bases separated the two germline ends. CDR1 is SGHTA, CDR2 FQGTGA, per germline. The CDR3 sequence is 15 residues long. CDR3 bases: TGTGCCAGCAGCTTAAAACCGGGGTACACAGATACGCAGTATTTT. Translation: CASSLKPGYTDTQYF.

The rearrangement joins TRBV7-3 to TRBJ2-7; 9 positions match TRBD1. Trimming cost V 4 bases and J 1 base; bases outside gene matches: 2. Germline V gene lookup returns CDR1 SGHTA and CDR2 FQGTGA. The CDR3 runs 14 residues. This CDR3 reads CASSSGTGSYEQYF. The CDR3 DNA reads as TGTGCCAGCAGCTCCGGGACAGGGTCCTACGAGCAGTACTTC.